One and the same sample provided the 23 T cell receptor beta chains below, sequenced in a study of OX40 agonist ivuxolimab in advanced cancers. TCRdb's copy holds only in-frame clones and misses some; the assay was immunoSEQ multiplex PCR. The table has about 130,000 clones, about 92% seen once; the top ten hold roughly 1%. Sample: CD4+ or CD8+ T cells sorted from blood, taken in a trial of the OX40 agonist ivuxolimab. The receptors were sampled from an adult with an advanced solid tumor such as melanoma, head and neck, liver or kidney cancer.

This sequence joins TRBV7-9 and TRBJ1-5, with a tentative D call TRBD1 (6 bases). V lost 5 bases and J 4 bases, leaving 15 bases between the germline ends. Germline V gene lookup returns CDR1 SEHNR and CDR2 FQNEAQ (reference sequence). The CDR3 has 15 residues. CDR3 region: CASSPGGGTNQPQHF. The CDR3, as DNA: TGTGCCAGCAGCCCGGGAGGGGGAACAAATCAGCCCCAGCATTTT.

The chain joins TRBV9 to TRBJ1-2; TRBD1 is a possible D gene (5 bases). The CDR3 extends over 15 amino acids. CDR1 SGDLS and CDR2 YYNGEE come from the germline V gene. Trimming pared 5 bases from V and 8 bases from J, leaving 22 bases between. The CDR3 nucleotides read TGTGCCAGCAGTAGTTCGCAGGGTTGGGTCCAAGGCTACACCTTC. Translated, it gives CASSSSQGWVQGYTF. The variable domain in full, with the rest retrieved from reference TRBV9 and TRBJ1-2, is DSGVTQTPKHLITATGQRVTLRCSPRSGDLSVYWYQQSLDQGLQFLIQYYNGEERAKGNILERFSAQQFPDLHSELNLSSLELGDSALYFCASSSSQGWVQGYTFGSGTRLTVV.

V gene TRBV5-1 combines with J gene TRBJ2-3; D might be TRBD1 (6 bases). Germline V gives CDR1 SGHRS, CDR2 YFSETQ. Trimming cost V 4 bases and J 0 bases, with 12 bases left between them. This CDR3 has 15 residues. The CDR3 sequence is CASSLGQSSTDTQYF. The CDR3 DNA sequence: TGCGCCAGCAGCCTAGGACAGTCTAGCACAGATACGCAGTATTTT.

The V and J genes are TRBV29-1 and TRBJ2-3; 10 bases align to TRBD2. The V gene's germline CDR1 is SQVTM and CDR2 ANQGSEA. Germline trimming cut 3 bases from V and 8 bases from J; bases unmatched to any gene: 11. This CDR3 comprises 15 residues. CDR3 amino acids: CSVETSGGAVGTQYF. The CDR3 nucleotides are TGCAGCGTTGAGACCAGCGGGGGGGCGGTGGGTACGCAGTATTTT.

J is TRBJ2-7 and V is TRBV10-2; 11 bases line up with TRBD2. The V segment lost 6 bases and the J segment 0 bases; nucleotides outside the gene matches: 7. The germline V gene has CDR1 WSHSY and CDR2 SAAADI. CDR3 length: 16 residues. CDR3 in DNA: TGCGCCAGCAGACCCGGGACTAGCGGCGCCTCCTACGAGCAGTACTTC. This gives the protein CASRPGTSGASYEQYF.

The chain has TRBV18 and TRBJ2-7; D might be TRBD1 or TRBD2, each matching 5 bases. The CDR3 has 14 residues. V was shortened by 2 bases and J by 5 bases, with 13 bases between the two germline ends. Germline CDR1 reads KGHSH; CDR2 reads LQKENI. The CDR3 bases are TGTGCCAGCTCACCAGCGGGTGTGGGGCACGAGCAGTACTTC. This translates into CASSPAGVGHEQYF.

The rearrangement joins TRBV2 to TRBJ2-2, with 8 bases identical to TRBD1. The CDR3 length is 16 residues. Germline-derived CDR1 and CDR2 are SNHLY and FYNNEI. Germline trimming cut 4 bases from V and 0 bases from J; bases unmatched to any gene: 4. CDR3 sequence (DNA): TGTGCCAGCAGTGGACAGGGGTTCGCGAACACCGGGGAGCTGTTTTTT. It codes for CASSGQGFANTGELFF.

V gene TRBV7-2 combines with J gene TRBJ2-1, with 7 bases that match TRBD2. CDR3 length: 15 amino acids. Germline V CDR1 and CDR2: SGHTA, FQGNSA. J lost 4 bases, V lost 6 bases, and 9 bases had no gene match. This CDR3 is CASRSGTTSYNEQFF. The CDR3 DNA is TGTGCCAGCAGATCCGGGACTACCTCTTACAATGAGCAGTTCTTC.

The table lists this clone with a count of one. The V and J genes are TRBV18 and TRBJ2-7, with a tentative D call TRBD1 (5 bases). Trimming stripped 0 bases from V and 0 bases from J, with 9 bases between. Looked up from germline, CDR1 is KGHSH and CDR2 is LQKENI. This CDR3 is 15 amino acids long. The CDR3 coding sequence is TGTGCCAGCTCACCACCGGCAGGGAACTCCTACGAGCAGTACTTC. This gives the protein CASSPPAGNSYEQYF. Supplemented by reference TRBV18 and TRBJ2-7, the full variable domain reads NAGVMQNPRHLVRRRGQEARLRCSPMKGHSHVYWYRQLPEEGLKFMVYLQKENIIDESGMPKERFSAEFPKEGPSILRIQQVVRGDSAAYFCASSPPAGNSYEQYFGPGTRLTVT.

In DNA, the CDR3 is TGCGCCAGCAGCTTGGCCCGGACAGGGGATTACCAAGAGACCCAGTACTTC. This gives the protein CASSLARTGDYQETQYF. The rearrangement joins TRBV5-1 to TRBJ2-5; 9 bases are a match to TRBD1. Per germline, CDR1 SGHRS and CDR2 YFSETQ. With 0 bases clipped from V and 0 bases from J, the junction kept 6 bases outside the gene matches. CDR3 length: 17 residues.

V and J are TRBV7-2 and TRBJ2-5, with a tentative D call TRBD2 (5 bases). The length of the CDR3 is 14 residues. The germline CDR1 and CDR2 sequences are SGHTA and FQGNSA. Trimming left V 1 base short and J 7 bases short, with 13 bases between. CDR3 sequence: CASSLGAYGRTQYF. As DNA, the CDR3 is TGTGCCAGCAGCTTAGGGGCGTATGGGAGGACCCAGTACTTC. The full variable domain, completed using reference TRBV7-2 and TRBJ2-5, is GAGVSQSPSNKVTEKGKDVELRCDPISGHTALYWYRQSLGQGLEFLIYFQGNSAPDKSGLPSDRFSAERTGGSVSTLTIQRTQQEDSAVYLCASSLGAYGRTQYFGPGTRLLVL.

The V gene is TRBV7-8, the J gene TRBJ2-2; 15 nucleotides match TRBD2. The V gene end was trimmed by 5 bases and the J gene end by 5 bases; junction bases not matched to a gene: 3. The CDR3 extends over 16 amino acids. Germline V gives CDR1 SGHVS, CDR2 FQNEAQ. The CDR3 here is CASSRTSGRGTGELFF. The CDR3 DNA sequence: TGTGCCAGCAGCCGGACTAGCGGGAGGGGTACCGGGGAGCTGTTTTTT.

This clone was recorded once. The chain couples TRBV7-2 to TRBJ2-7; D is possibly TRBD2 (5 bases). V lost 3 bases, J lost 2 bases, and 11 bases lay in between. This CDR3 comprises 14 residues. Germline CDR1 is SGHTA and CDR2 is FQGNSA. The CDR3 is CASSFNEGPYEQYF. In DNA, the CDR3 is TGTGCCAGCAGCTTCAACGAGGGCCCCTACGAGCAGTACTTC.

This clone was picked up one time. The chain joins TRBV14 to TRBJ2-6, with 7 bases lining up with TRBD2. The CDR3 contains 16 residues. V shed 1 base, J shed 1 base, and the junction held 1 base outside the gene matches. Germline V gives CDR1 SGHDN, CDR2 FVKESK. The CDR3 sequence: CASSQVGGSGANVLTF. In DNA form, the CDR3 reads TGTGCCAGCAGCCAAGTCGGGGGGTCTGGGGCCAACGTCCTGACTTTC. Full variable domain (outside the CDR3, taken from reference TRBV14 and TRBJ2-6): EAGVTQFPSHSVIEKGQTVTLRCDPISGHDNLYWYRRVMGKEIKFLLHFVKESKQDESGMPNNRFLAERTGGTYSTLKVQPAELEDSGVYFCASSQVGGSGANVLTFGAGSRLTVL.

V usage is TRBV18 and J usage is TRBJ2-7, with 9 bases lining up with TRBD1. This CDR3 has 14 residues. V trimming: 3 bases; J trimming: 10 bases; junction bases outside the gene matches: 10. The V gene's germline CDR1 is KGHSH and CDR2 LQKENI. CDR3 region: CASSPRDRAYDQYF. The CDR3 DNA is TGTGCCAGCTCACCCCGGGACAGGGCGTATGATCAGTACTTC.

The rearrangement uses TRBV4-3 and TRBJ2-6; D gene unclear. Germline lookup yields CDR1 LGHNA and CDR2 YSLEER. This CDR3 comprises 16 residues. V was trimmed by 4 bases and J by 0 bases, leaving 10 bases between them. The CDR3, as DNA: TGCGCCAGCAGCCGTGGTGTCCGCTCTGGGGCCAACGTCCTGACTTTC. This codes for CASSRGVRSGANVLTF.

The chain uses TRBV15 and TRBJ2-7; D gene unclear. The CDR3 has 14 residues. Trimming removed 0 bases from V and 6 bases from J, with 12 bases in between. Germline V gives CDR1 LNHNV, CDR2 YYDKDF (reference sequence). The CDR3 is CATSRDQTLSEQYF. The CDR3 region has the DNA TGTGCCACCAGCAGAGATCAGACTCTATCCGAGCAGTACTTC.

Only one count was recorded for this clone. The genes are TRBV2 and TRBJ1-2, with D perhaps TRBD1 (6 bases). V lost 3 bases and J lost 7, with 9 bases in between. This CDR3 spans 12 amino acids. Germline lookup yields CDR1 SNHLY and CDR2 FYNNEI. The CDR3 region has the DNA TGTGCCAGCAGTGAGGGGGCAGGTGGCTACACCTTC. Translated: CASSEGAGGYTF.

The chain links TRBV6-6 to TRBJ2-3, with 7 positions matching TRBD2. The germline CDR1 and CDR2 sequences are MNHNY and SVGAGI (reference sequence). The CDR3 spans 14 residues. Trimming at V came to 5 bases and at J to 2 bases, leaving 4 bases not matched to a gene. CDR3 residues: CASSTRGTTDTQYF. CDR3 DNA sequence: TGTGCCAGCAGTACGCGGGGGACCACAGATACGCAGTATTTT.

V usage is TRBV4-3 and J usage is TRBJ2-3; no reliable D call. The CDR3 contains 16 residues. V lost 1 base, J lost 2 bases, and 13 bases lay in between. The V gene's germline CDR1 is LGHNA and CDR2 YSLEER. The CDR3 sequence is CASSQGYSGFTDTQYF. CDR3 DNA sequence: TGCGCCAGCAGCCAAGGCTATTCCGGATTCACAGATACGCAGTATTTT.

The V gene is TRBV4-1, the J gene TRBJ2-7; D gene unclear. Trimming took 4 bases from V and 3 from J, leaving 16 bases between them. Germline V CDR1 and CDR2: MGHRA, YSYEKL. The CDR3 length is 15 residues. The CDR3 loop reads CASSLSSNSGYEQYF. CDR3 nucleotides: TGCGCCAGCAGCCTATCGAGCAATTCTGGCTACGAGCAGTACTTC.

The gene calls are TRBV7-9 and TRBJ2-7, with 8 bases identical to TRBD2. CDR3 length: 14 amino acids. Trimming cost V 5 bases and J 5 bases; bases outside gene matches: 8. Germline CDR1 SEHNR, CDR2 FQNEAQ (reference sequence). CDR3 loop: CASSRSRRGDEQYF. CDR3 DNA sequence: TGTGCCAGCAGCAGAAGCCGGCGGGGGGACGAGCAGTACTTC. The full variable domain, with the rest looked up from reference TRBV7-9 and TRBJ2-7, is DTGVSQNPRHKITKRGQNVTFRCDPISEHNRLYWYRQTLGQGPEFLTYFQNEAQLEKSRLLSDRFSAERPKGSFSTLEIQRTEQGDSAMYLCASSRSRRGDEQYFGPGTRLTVT.

The chain joins TRBV10-3 to TRBJ2-6; 7 positions agree with TRBD1. CDR3 length: 17 amino acids. The germline CDR1 and CDR2 sequences are ENHRY and SYGVKD. J was trimmed by 0 bases and V by 7 bases; bases with no gene match: 9. This CDR3 is CAITATGAHSGANVLTF. The CDR3 DNA is TGTGCCATCACAGCTACAGGGGCACACTCTGGGGCCAACGTCCTGACTTTC.